This T cell receptor (beta chain) was captured in a study of blood T cells in healthy people across ages. Together with a sample-barcoded 5' primer, a J-beta primer mix was included in a second PCR lasting about 6 to 11 cycles. Template switching added a 12-random-nucleotide identifier to every cDNA molecule. Every individual sample yielded 2.5 million or more paired-end reads (each containing CDR3). A single record per CDR3 protein comes from TCRdb applying MiXCR to the 5' RACE reads. The sample has 1.5 million to 2 million distinct CDR3 sequences, 28% seen once. CDR1 is DFQATT, CDR2 SNEGSKA, per germline (reference sequence). This CDR3 contains 12 residues. This clonotype was recorded a few times.

V gene TRBV20-1 combines with J gene TRBJ2-1, with D unclear. The better agreement between TRBJ2-7 and the DNA end casts doubt on the J call. The TCR comes from a woman aged 25 to 45 in good health. Sequencing was done on a sample of blood. The CDR3 reads CSAEFSYNEQYF. CDR3 in DNA: TGCAGTGCGGAATTCTCCTACAATGAGCAGTACTTC.